Shown below are 25 T cell receptor beta chains from a single sample sequenced in a study of blood T cell repertoires in COVID-19. The data were produced by immunoSEQ multiplex PCR, yet TCRdb's version contains in-frame clones alone and is incomplete. The repertoire holds about 46,000 clones, with approximately 89% as singletons. Sequenced: peripheral blood. All receptors come from a human donor with active COVID-19. The donor label of this sample is uncertain.

In its sample, this clone was seen once. The rearrangement uses TRBV6-5 and TRBJ1-1; tentative D call: TRBD1 (6 bases). The CDR3 contains 15 residues. Trimming shortened V by 0 bases and J by 5 bases, and 13 bases separated the two germline ends. Germline loops: CDR1 MNHEY, CDR2 SVGAGI. The CDR3: CASSYSIRQGTEAFF. CDR3 coding DNA: TGTGCCAGCAGTTACTCGATCCGGCAGGGGACTGAAGCTTTCTTT.

The chain recombines TRBV6-6 with TRBJ1-4; 7 bases map to TRBD1. This CDR3 region has 13 residues. The V and J ends lost 6 bases and 8 bases, in that order; junction bases with no gene match: 6. The V gene's germline CDR1 is MNHNY and CDR2 SVGAGI (reference sequence). CDR3: CASRNRGREKLFF. The CDR3 bases are TGTGCCAGCAGGAACAGGGGACGAGAAAAACTGTTTTTT.

The chain uses TRBV4-1 and TRBJ2-1; 10 bases map to TRBD2. With V trimmed by 2 bases and J by 4 bases, 5 bases remained unmatched. CDR1 is MGHRA and CDR2 is YSYEKL in the germline V gene. The CDR3 extends over 16 amino acids. The CDR3 DNA reads TGCGCCAGCAGCCAACCTAGCGGGGGCCTTTACAATGAGCAGTTCTTC. Protein sequence: CASSQPSGGLYNEQFF.

This clone was seen just once. The V call is TRBV19, the J call TRBJ2-1, with TRBD2 matching 11 bases. The germline V gene has CDR1 LNHDA and CDR2 SQIVND (reference sequence). Losses at the gene ends were 4 bases for V and 9 bases for J; bases not matched to a gene: 8. The CDR3 length is 15 residues. CDR3 sequence: CASSTGTSGSREQFF. CDR3 nucleotide sequence: TGTGCCAGTAGTACCGGGACTAGCGGTTCACGTGAGCAGTTCTTC.

The chain couples TRBV20-1 to TRBJ2-7; 10 bases align to TRBD2. This CDR3 has 13 residues. Germline CDR1 DFQATT, CDR2 SNEGSKA (reference sequence). Losses at the gene ends were 3 bases for V and 3 bases for J; bases not matched to a gene: 2. CDR3 residues: CSASSGGYYEQYF. The DNA of the CDR3 is TGCAGTGCTAGTAGCGGGGGGTACTACGAGCAGTACTTC.

The chain links TRBV21-1 to TRBJ1-2; the table's D gene call, TRBD1, was not cross checked with the DNA. TRBV21-1 is a pseudogene. This CDR3 is built from 11 residues. As DNA, the CDR3 is TGTGCCAGCAGTTCCGACAGGGGTTTCGCCTTC. It encodes CASSSDRGFAF.

The table lists this clone with a few counts. The chain joins TRBV4-1 to TRBJ2-7; 8 bases are a match to TRBD1. This CDR3 has 15 amino acids. The trim removed 3 bases at V and 2 bases at J, leaving 6 bases unmatched. Germline CDR1 reads MGHRA; CDR2 reads YSYEKL. This CDR3 is CASSQGTGGTYEQYF. DNA of the CDR3: TGCGCCAGCAGCCAGGGGACAGGCGGCACCTACGAGCAGTACTTC.

As to this clone: The sample has other DNA sequences that encode this CDR3 too. The chain has TRBV7-2 and TRBJ2-7; D is perhaps TRBD1 (5 bases). V dropped 1 base and J dropped 0 bases, with 10 bases sitting between them. CDR1 SGHTA and CDR2 FQGNSA come from the germline V gene. The CDR3 runs 15 residues. CDR3 loop: CASSLGQGSSYEQYF. The CDR3 coding sequence is TGTGCCAGCAGCTTAGGTCAGGGCAGCTCCTACGAGCAGTACTTC.

This sequence joins TRBV5-8 and TRBJ2-7; 7 bases fit TRBD1. Germline values: CDR1 SGHTS, CDR2 YDEGEE. After removal of 4 bases from V and 9 bases from J, the junction contained 4 bases not matched to a gene. The CDR3 loop spans 11 amino acids. CDR3 DNA sequence: TGTGCCAGCAGCCCGGGACAGTGGCAGTACTTC. This gives the protein CASSPGQWQYF.

This clone was seen once. The chain recombines TRBV5-4 with TRBJ2-3, with D possibly matching TRBD2 (6 bases). The length of the CDR3 is 15 residues. Trimming cost V 4 bases and J 2 bases, with 14 bases left between them. CDR1 and CDR2 (germline): SGHNT, YYREEE (reference sequence). Here the CDR3 DNA reads TGTGCCAGCAGCCCCTCCGGGACTCTCACAGATACGCAGTATTTT. Its translation is CASSPSGTLTDTQYF.

This chain connects TRBV6-2 or TRBV6-3 to TRBJ1-2; 8 nucleotides align to TRBD1. The germline V gene encodes CDR1 MNHEY and CDR2 SVGEGT. Losses at the gene ends were 0 bases for V and 12 bases for J; bases not matched to a gene: 3. The CDR3 contains 12 residues. The chain's CDR3 is CASSYSKGQDTF. The CDR3 DNA is TGTGCCAGCAGTTACTCGAAGGGACAGGACACCTTC.

V usage is TRBV7-2 and J usage is TRBJ1-3; tentative D call: TRBD1 (6 bases). V lost 1 base and J lost 1, with 14 bases in between. The germline gives CDR1 SGHTA, CDR2 FQGNSA. This CDR3 has 17 residues. CDR3 region: CASSLGGQGISGNTIYF. In DNA, the CDR3 is TGTGCCAGCAGCTTAGGGGGTCAGGGGATTTCTGGAAACACCATATATTTT.

The rearrangement links TRBV19 to TRBJ1-2; D perhaps matches TRBD1 (5 bases). Between the trimmed V and J ends, which lost 5 bases and 5 bases, there was a span of 12 bases. Germline loops: CDR1 LNHDA, CDR2 SQIVND (reference sequence). The CDR3 is 13 residues long. The CDR3 DNA follows: TGTGCCAGTAGTCCTCGGGGGAATTATGGCTACACCTTC. It encodes CASSPRGNYGYTF.

The gene calls are TRBV18 and TRBJ2-2; D perhaps matches TRBD1 (8 bases). CDR1 is KGHSH and CDR2 is LQKENI in the germline V gene. CDR3 length: 16 amino acids. The V end was cut by 3 bases, the J end by 3 bases, with 14 bases between. The CDR3 region has the DNA TGTGCCAGCTCACCGCGGGGGACAGGATACACCGGGGAGCTGTTTTTT. Its translation: CASSPRGTGYTGELFF. The full variable domain, rest sourced from reference TRBV18 and TRBJ2-2, is NAGVMQNPRHLVRRRGQEARLRCSPMKGHSHVYWYRQLPEEGLKFMVYLQKENIIDESGMPKERFSAEFPKEGPSILRIQQVVRGDSAAYFCASSPRGTGYTGELFFGEGSRLTVL.

V gene TRBV5-1 combines with J gene TRBJ2-1, with 8 positions matching TRBD2. With V trimmed by 3 bases and J by 0 bases, 17 bases remained unmatched. This CDR3 has 20 residues. CDR1 is SGHRS and CDR2 is YFSETQ in the germline V gene. The CDR3 DNA sequence: TGCGCCAGCAGCTCGCCAGCGGGAGATGCAACTGTAAGCTCCTACAATGAGCAGTTCTTC. Translation: CASSSPAGDATVSSYNEQFF.

The CDR3 spells CASSLVTGANTEAFF. The CDR3 nucleotides read TGTGCCAGCAGCTTAGTAACCGGAGCGAACACTGAAGCTTTCTTT. V gene TRBV7-9 combines with J gene TRBJ1-1; no definite D call. Germline V gene sequence: CDR1 SEHNR, CDR2 FQNEAQ (reference sequence). Trimming left V 1 base short and J 1 base short, with 10 bases between. This CDR3 has 15 residues.

The rearrangement uses TRBV5-1 and TRBJ2-2, with 7 bases lining up with TRBD1. CDR3 size: 15 residues. Germline V gives CDR1 SGHRS, CDR2 YFSETQ. Unmatched junction bases numbered 6, after V lost 6 bases and J lost 1 base. CDR3: CASKVGTENTGELFF. The CDR3 nucleotides read TGCGCCAGCAAGGTAGGGACAGAGAACACCGGGGAGCTGTTTTTT. Based on the CDR3 plus reference TRBV5-1 and TRBJ2-2, the full variable domain is KAGVTQTPRYLIKTRGQQVTLSCSPISGHRSVSWYQQTPGQGLQFLFEYFSETQRNKGNFPGRFSGRQFSNSRSEMNVSTLELGDSALYLCASKVGTENTGELFFGEGSRLTVL.

The chain combines TRBV5-1 with TRBJ1-2; tentatively, D is TRBD1 (5 bases). Germline assignment: CDR1 SGHRS and CDR2 YFSETQ. The germline V and J ends were trimmed by 2 bases and 7 bases, with 18 bases remaining between them. This CDR3 is built from 15 residues. CDR3 DNA sequence: TGCGCCAGCAGCTTCTGGCAGGGAGGATCGGGTGGCTACACCTTC. Translating gives CASSFWQGGSGGYTF.

The chain couples TRBV5-1 to TRBJ1-1, with TRBD1 matching over 10 bases. Germline-derived CDR1 and CDR2 are SGHRS and YFSETQ. This CDR3 is built from 15 residues. Trimming at V came to 4 bases and at J to 3 bases, leaving 6 bases not matched to a gene. This chain's CDR3 is CASSRSGTGDTEAFF. DNA of the CDR3: TGCGCCAGCAGCCGGTCCGGGACAGGGGACACTGAAGCTTTCTTT.

The rearrangement joins TRBV5-4 to TRBJ2-4; TRBD2 aligns across 8 bases. V dropped 5 bases and J dropped 0; count of bases not matched to a gene: 1. Germline V gene sequence: CDR1 SGHNT, CDR2 YYREEE (reference sequence). The CDR3 is 14 residues long. The CDR3 region is CASSAGGAKNIQYF. The CDR3 DNA reads as TGTGCCAGCAGTGCGGGGGGAGCCAAAAACATTCAGTACTTC.

The chain carries TRBV2 and TRBJ1-5; D remains unclear. Trimming left V 2 bases short and J 0 bases short, with 8 bases between. Germline CDR1 SNHLY, CDR2 FYNNEI. This CDR3 region has 15 residues. The CDR3 reads CASSESGYSNQPQHF. The CDR3 coding sequence is TGTGCCAGCAGTGAATCGGGGTATAGCAATCAGCCCCAGCATTTT.

This chain connects TRBV11-3 to TRBJ2-1; D is perhaps TRBD2 (7 bases). V lost 1 base, J lost 8 bases, and 12 bases lay in between. CDR3 length equals 14 residues. Germline CDR1 and CDR2: SGHNT and YENEEA. CDR3 sequence reads: CASSLVGRGHEQFF. CDR3 DNA sequence: TGTGCCAGCAGCTTAGTGGGGCGGGGGCATGAGCAGTTCTTC.

V and J are TRBV15 and TRBJ2-7; D is undetermined. The CDR3 runs 13 residues. The V end was cut by 3 bases, the J end by 0 bases, with 6 bases between. The germline V gene has CDR1 LNHNV and CDR2 YYDKDF (reference sequence). The CDR3 is CATSRESSYEQYF. CDR3 in DNA: TGTGCCACCAGCAGGGAGAGCTCCTACGAGCAGTACTTC.

The V gene is TRBV7-8, the J gene TRBJ1-5, with D tentatively TRBD1 (5 bases). The CDR3 runs 17 residues. The germline gives CDR1 SGHVS, CDR2 FQNEAQ. V was pared by 1 base and J by 0 bases, with 13 bases between. The CDR3 bases are TGTGCCAGCAGCTTAGTCATTGCAGGGAATAGCAATCAGCCCCAGCATTTT. This codes for CASSLVIAGNSNQPQHF. Based on the CDR3 plus reference TRBV7-8 and TRBJ1-5, the full variable domain is GAGVSQSPRYKVAKRGQDVALRCDPISGHVSLFWYQQALGQGPEFLTYFQNEAQLDKSGLPSDRFFAERPEGSVSTLKIQRTQQEDSAVYLCASSLVIAGNSNQPQHFGDGTRLSIL.

The rearrangement joins TRBV6-5 to TRBJ2-5; TRBD2 agrees at 12 bases. Germline-derived CDR1 and CDR2 are MNHEY and SVGAGI. This CDR3 is built from 15 residues. V trimming: 6 bases; J trimming: 2 bases; junction bases outside the gene matches: 4. The CDR3 sequence: CASSILAGGQETQYF. CDR3 DNA: TGTGCCAGCAGCATCCTAGCGGGGGGGCAAGAGACCCAGTACTTC.